Shown below are 17 T cell receptor beta chains from a single sample sequenced in a study of OX40 agonist ivuxolimab in advanced cancers. Using immunoSEQ multiplex PCR, the repertoire was profiled, and TCRdb retains in-frame clones only, with some absent. There are some 12,000 clones in the sample; roughly 80% occur only once, and 10% lies in the top ten. The sample consisted of CD4+ or CD8+ T cells sorted from blood, taken in a trial of the OX40 agonist ivuxolimab. Receptors were obtained from an adult with an advanced solid tumor such as melanoma, head and neck, liver or kidney cancer.

The chain is built from TRBV5-4 and TRBJ2-7; D is undetermined. This CDR3 has 12 amino acids. V was cut by 1 base and J by 4 bases, with 6 bases left in between. CDR1 is SGHNT, CDR2 YYREEE, per germline (reference sequence). The CDR3, as DNA: TGTGCCAGCAGCTTGTCTGGTTACGAGCAGTACTTC. As protein: CASSLSGYEQYF. The full variable domain, with the rest looked up from reference TRBV5-4 and TRBJ2-7, is ETGVTQSPTHLIKTRGQQVTLRCSSQSGHNTVSWYQQALGQGPQFIFQYYREEENGRGNFPPRFSGLQFPNYSSELNVNALELDDSALYLCASSLSGYEQYFGPGTRLTVT.

The V gene is TRBV7-3, the J gene TRBJ2-1; the match to TRBD2 covers 8 bases. This CDR3 has 15 amino acids. From germline, CDR1 is SGHTA and CDR2 FQGTGA. V lost 5 bases and J lost 10; bases outside the gene matches: 13. CDR3 sequence: CASSPSGGPGAEQFF. In DNA, the CDR3 is TGTGCCAGCAGCCCGTCGGGAGGGCCTGGTGCAGAGCAGTTCTTC.

V and J are TRBV28 and TRBJ1-4; 7 positions match TRBD1. J lost 3 bases, V lost 6 bases, and 4 bases had no gene match. There are 14 residues in the CDR3. The V gene's germline CDR1 is MDHEN and CDR2 SYDVKM. The CDR3 region is CASSTTGPNEKLFF. CDR3 coding DNA: TGTGCCAGCAGCACGACAGGGCCTAATGAAAAACTGTTTTTT.

The chain recombines TRBV27 with TRBJ2-7; D might be TRBD1 (5 bases). Germline lookup yields CDR1 MNHEY and CDR2 SMNVEV (reference sequence). Trimming took off 10 bases at V and 3 bases at J, with 16 bases between the two ends. CDR3 length: 13 residues. The CDR3 bases are TGTGCCACCTCCCGGCTCCAGGGCTACGAGCAGTACTTC. As protein: CATSRLQGYEQYF.

The chain joins TRBV9 to TRBJ1-2; TRBD1 might be the D (5 bases). This CDR3 contains 13 residues. Germline V gene data show CDR1 as SGDLS and CDR2 as YYNGEE. Trimming shortened V by 4 bases and J by 5 bases, and 12 bases separated the two germline ends. This CDR3 is CASSPGTDYGYTF. Here the CDR3 DNA reads TGTGCCAGCAGCCCGGGGACGGATTATGGCTACACCTTC.

The V gene is TRBV7-9, the J gene TRBJ2-2; tentatively, D is TRBD1 or TRBD2 (5 bases each). The V end was cut by 3 bases, the J end by 7 bases, with 12 bases between. Germline V gene lookup returns CDR1 SEHNR and CDR2 FQNEAQ (reference sequence). The CDR3 spans 14 residues. The CDR3 sequence is CASSLWGNVGELFF. As DNA, the CDR3 is TGTGCCAGCAGCTTGTGGGGGAACGTCGGGGAGCTGTTTTTT.

This chain uses TRBV27 with TRBJ1-1; 9 nucleotides line up with TRBD1. V shed 3 bases and J 5 bases; nucleotides not matched to a gene: 4. Germline CDR1 is MNHEY and CDR2 is SMNVEV (reference sequence). This CDR3 region has 14 residues. The CDR3 coding sequence is TGTGCCAGCAGTTTTTACAGGGGGCTTACTGAAGCTTTCTTT. Its protein is CASSFYRGLTEAFF.

The table lists this clone with a few counts. The chain carries TRBV7-9 and TRBJ1-1, with 7 nucleotides matching TRBD1. In germline, CDR1 is SEHNR, CDR2 FQNEAQ (reference sequence). The CDR3 runs 14 residues. The trim removed 4 bases at V and 1 base at J, leaving 3 bases unmatched. CDR3 sequence reads: CASSSTGRNTEAFF. DNA for the CDR3: TGTGCCAGCAGCTCGACAGGGCGGAACACTGAAGCTTTCTTT.

This chain joins TRBV27 and TRBJ2-3, with a possible D match to TRBD1 (8 bases). This CDR3 spans 16 amino acids. V was pared by 6 bases and J by 2 bases, with 18 bases between. In germline, CDR1 is MNHEY, CDR2 SMNVEV (reference sequence). The CDR3 sequence: CASRGGDRPITDTQYF. The CDR3 nucleotides are TGTGCCAGCAGGGGGGGGGACAGGCCCATCACAGATACGCAGTATTTT.

The rearrangement joins TRBV13 to TRBJ1-5; D may be TRBD1 (6 bases). Germline values: CDR1 PRHDT, CDR2 FYEKMQ (reference sequence). CDR3 size: 17 residues. The V end lost 3 bases, the J end lost 2 bases, and 17 bases lay between the germline ends. The CDR3 DNA reads TGTGCCAGCAGCTTCCGACAGGTGGGGGATGGCAATCAGCCCCAGCATTTT. It encodes CASSFRQVGDGNQPQHF. Using reference TRBV13 and TRBJ1-5 for the parts outside the CDR3, the full variable domain is AAGVIQSPRHLIKEKRETATLKCYPIPRHDTVYWYQQGPGQDPQFLISFYEKMQSDKGSIPDRFSAQQFSDYHSELNMSSLELGDSALYFCASSFRQVGDGNQPQHFGDGTRLSIL.

There are a few counts of this clone. The chain employs TRBV5-4 and TRBJ1-2; D is unclear. The CDR3 sequence is 12 residues long. Germline V CDR1 and CDR2: SGHNT, YYREEE (reference sequence). The germline V and J ends were trimmed by 4 bases and 7 bases, with 11 bases remaining between them. The CDR3 DNA is TGTGCCAGCAGCAATCCAGGAGGTGGCTACACCTTC. This encodes CASSNPGGGYTF.

CDR3 in DNA: TGTGCCAGCAGTCCAGATCAGGGGATCGAGACCCAGTACTTC. Residues: CASSPDQGIETQYF. The J gene is TRBJ2-5, the V gene TRBV27; TRBD1 is a possible D gene (6 bases). Per germline, CDR1 MNHEY and CDR2 SMNVEV (reference sequence). Deletions cut 5 bases from V and 5 bases from J, with 15 bases between. The length of the CDR3 is 14 residues.

This rearrangement joins TRBV28 to TRBJ2-5, with 12 bases matching TRBD2. The CDR3 runs to 20 residues. After removal of 2 bases from V and 3 bases from J, the junction contained 16 bases not matched to a gene. CDR1 is MDHEN and CDR2 is SYDVKM in the germline V gene. CDR3 sequence (DNA): TGTGCCAGCAGTTTACCCCCCCGGACTAGCGGGACCCAGCGGAAAGAGACCCAGTACTTC. Protein product: CASSLPPRTSGTQRKETQYF. Complete variable domain (other parts from reference TRBV28 and TRBJ2-5): DVKVTQSSRYLVKRTGEKVFLECVQDMDHENMFWYRQDPGLGLRLIYFSYDVKMKEKGDIPEGYSVSREKKERFSLILESASTNQTSMYLCASSLPPRTSGTQRKETQYFGPGTRLLVL.

Only a few counts were recorded for this clone. The chain is built from TRBV14 and TRBJ2-2, with a weak D call TRBD2 (6 bases). CDR1 is SGHDN and CDR2 is FVKESK in the germline V gene. The CDR3 is made up of 13 amino acids. V dropped 3 bases and J dropped 6 bases, with 8 bases sitting between them. The CDR3 sequence is CASSQLASGELFF. The CDR3 DNA is TGTGCCAGCAGCCAGCTAGCGTCCGGGGAGCTGTTTTTT.

This sequence joins TRBV7-8 and TRBJ2-2; 9 bases are a match to TRBD2. V lost 5 bases to trimming and J lost 2 bases; unmatched junction nucleotides: 6. CDR3 length equals 16 residues. Germline assignment: CDR1 SGHVS and CDR2 FQNEAQ. The CDR3 reads CASSGGLARNTGELFF. The CDR3 region has the DNA TGTGCCAGCAGCGGTGGACTAGCGAGAAACACCGGGGAGCTGTTTTTT.

The chain couples TRBV9 to TRBJ2-1; D not certain. The ends were cut back, 0 bases at V and 5 bases at J, with 9 bases in the middle. The germline V gene has CDR1 SGDLS and CDR2 YYNGEE. This CDR3 has 14 residues. Here the CDR3 reads CASSVALQNNEQFF. CDR3 DNA: TGTGCCAGCAGCGTAGCCCTCCAAAACAATGAGCAGTTCTTC.

The chain links TRBV10-2 to TRBJ2-1; D remains ambiguous. Germline CDR1 WSHSY, CDR2 SAAADI. Trimming left V 6 bases short and J 0 bases short, with 15 bases between. There are 16 residues in the CDR3. The CDR3 loop reads CASRGLGSSSYNEQFF. DNA for the CDR3: TGCGCCAGCAGGGGTCTAGGGTCTAGCTCCTACAATGAGCAGTTCTTC.